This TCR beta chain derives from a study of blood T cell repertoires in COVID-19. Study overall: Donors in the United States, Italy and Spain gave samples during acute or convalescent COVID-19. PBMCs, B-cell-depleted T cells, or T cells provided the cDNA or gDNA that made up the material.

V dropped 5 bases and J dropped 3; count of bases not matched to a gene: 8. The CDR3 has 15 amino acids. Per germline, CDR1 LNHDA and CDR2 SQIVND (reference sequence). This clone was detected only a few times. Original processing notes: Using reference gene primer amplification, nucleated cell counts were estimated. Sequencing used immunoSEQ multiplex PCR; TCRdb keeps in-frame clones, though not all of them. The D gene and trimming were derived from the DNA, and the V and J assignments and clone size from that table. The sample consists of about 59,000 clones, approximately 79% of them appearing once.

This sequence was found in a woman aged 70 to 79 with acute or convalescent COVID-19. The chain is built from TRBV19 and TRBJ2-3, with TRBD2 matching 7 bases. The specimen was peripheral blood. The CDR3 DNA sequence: TGTGCCAGTAGTTCCTCGGGGGGTGGGACAGATACGCAGTATTTT. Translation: CASSSSGGGTDTQYF.